The next 31 T cell receptor beta chains were all read from a single sample in a study of T cells after posttransplantation cyclophosphamide (dated by TCRdb to 2016 to 2017). Library generation was performed with the immunoSEQ multiplex PCR assay. The source is immuneACCESS, and TCRdb retained only in-frame sequences with V and J called. Part of the clones is not carried over; for the studies checked, unresolved V genes explain less than half of this, and the remainder is unexplained. Here the sample has tens of thousands of clones; around 95% occur a single time. The ten biggest clones cover 2.5% to 3% of the sample. The sample consisted of PBMCs. These TCRs come from a woman between 25 and 40 years old in good health and a related stem cell transplant donor.

The gene calls are TRBV7-6 and TRBJ2-1, with D possibly matching TRBD1 (6 bases). Deletions cut 3 bases from V and 5 bases from J, with 14 bases between. This CDR3 contains 15 residues. CDR1 is SGHVS and CDR2 is FNYEAQ in the germline V gene. CDR3 sequence reads: CASSFGTHWDNEQFF. CDR3 in DNA: TGTGCCAGCAGCTTCGGGACACACTGGGACAATGAGCAGTTCTTC.

The CDR3 coding sequence is TGTGCCAGCAGAAGCCGGGACGGGTTGTACCAAGAGACCCAGTACTTC. Its translation: CASRSRDGLYQETQYF. This chain joins TRBV28 and TRBJ2-5; D tentatively fits TRBD1 or TRBD2 (5 bases each). The CDR3 runs 16 residues. The germline gives CDR1 MDHEN, CDR2 SYDVKM. Trimming cost V 6 bases and J 0 bases, with 17 bases left between them.

This clone was seen more than once but under ten times. The CDR3 nucleotides are TGTGCCAGTAGTATCGGGGGTGATATAGATTCACCCCTCCACTTT. Protein product: CASSIGGDIDSPLHF. The rearrangement links TRBV19 to TRBJ1-6; D is possibly TRBD1 (5 bases). Per the germline V gene, CDR1 is LNHDA and CDR2 is SQIVND (reference sequence). The CDR3 sequence is 15 residues long. V was trimmed by 3 bases and J by 8 bases, leaving 14 bases between them. The full variable domain, its missing parts supplied by reference TRBV19 and TRBJ1-6, is DGGITQSPKYLFRKEGQNVTLSCEQNLNHDAMYWYRQDPGQGLRLIYYSQIVNDFQKGDIAEGYSVSREKKESFPLTVTSAQKNPTAFYLCASSIGGDIDSPLHFGNGTRLTVT.

The chain joins TRBV6-4 to TRBJ2-1, with D perhaps TRBD2 (6 bases). This CDR3 is 17 amino acids long. Germline CDR1 reads MRHNA; CDR2 reads SNTAGT. The V end lost 0 bases, the J end lost 8 bases, and 20 bases lay between the germline ends. CDR3 in amino acids: CASSDSSGRDSWDEQFF. CDR3 DNA sequence: TGTGCCAGCAGTGACTCCTCCGGGCGGGACTCATGGGATGAGCAGTTCTTC.

The chain links TRBV29-1 to TRBJ1-2; D gene ambiguous. The CDR3 extends over 13 amino acids. Germline lookup yields CDR1 SQVTM and CDR2 ANQGSEA. V lost 3 bases and J 8 bases, leaving 16 bases between the germline ends. The CDR3 nucleotides read TGCAGCGTTGAGGAATTGGGAAATATGGGCTACACCTTC. Translated, it gives CSVEELGNMGYTF.

This clone has a single count. The gene calls are TRBV5-6 and TRBJ1-3, with unresolved D. The length of the CDR3 is 14 residues. Germline V gene data show CDR1 as SGHDT and CDR2 as YYEEEE. V was cut by 2 bases and J by 0 bases, with 6 bases left in between. The CDR3 DNA follows: TGTGCCAGCAGCTTCGTTAGCTCTGGAAACACCATATATTTT. Protein sequence: CASSFVSSGNTIYF. Filled out from reference TRBV5-6 and TRBJ1-3, the complete variable domain reads DAGVTQSPTHLIKTRGQQVTLRCSPKSGHDTVSWYQQALGQGPQFIFQYYEEEERQRGNFPDRFSGHQFPNYSSELNVNALLLGDSALYLCASSFVSSGNTIYFGEGSWLTVV.

This sequence joins TRBV28 and TRBJ2-7, with D unresolved. CDR1 and CDR2 (germline): MDHEN, SYDVKM. The CDR3 loop spans 11 amino acids. V was shortened by 6 bases and J by 9 bases, with 12 bases between the two germline ends. The CDR3 sequence is CASRVHTMQYF. The CDR3 nucleotides read TGTGCCAGCAGAGTCCATACGATGCAGTACTTC.

The V call is TRBV4-3, the J call TRBJ1-6, with D possibly matching TRBD1 (5 bases). This CDR3 has 17 residues. Germline V gene lookup returns CDR1 LGHNA and CDR2 YSLEER. V lost 0 bases, J lost 7 bases, and 16 bases lay in between. In DNA form, the CDR3 reads TGCGCCAGCAGCCAAGATACGGATTGGGACGGAAATTCACCCCTCCACTTT. Translating gives CASSQDTDWDGNSPLHF.

A single count supports this clone. The chain joins TRBV6-5 to TRBJ1-1; TRBD1 agrees at 7 bases. The germline gives CDR1 MNHEY, CDR2 SVGAGI. The CDR3 consists of 15 residues. With V trimmed by 6 bases and J by 1 base, 8 bases remained unmatched. The CDR3 DNA reads as TGTGCCAGCAGGCCCCCAGGGGGGGGGAACACTGAAGCTTTCTTT. Its protein is CASRPPGGGNTEAFF.

The CDR3 spells CASSPTGTANYGYTF. For the CDR3, the DNA is TGTGCCAGCAGCCCTACCGGGACAGCTAACTATGGCTACACCTTC. V usage is TRBV7-2 and J usage is TRBJ1-2; 7 bases match TRBD1. The CDR3 has 15 residues. The germline CDR1 and CDR2 sequences are SGHTA and FQGNSA. The V segment lost 5 bases and the J segment 0 bases; nucleotides outside the gene matches: 6.

The J gene is TRBJ2-3, the V gene TRBV9; D remains ambiguous. Germline CDR1 and CDR2: SGDLS and YYNGEE. The CDR3 loop spans 16 amino acids. V gave up 0 bases and J gave up 2 bases, with 13 bases separating them. CDR3 in DNA: TGTGCCAGCAGCGTAGGTATGTCACCCGACACAGATACGCAGTATTTT. It specifies CASSVGMSPDTDTQYF.

The chain has TRBV11-3 and TRBJ2-5; 10 bases match TRBD1. The junction had 10 bases not matched to a gene; V was cut back by 1 base and J by 2 bases. CDR3 length equals 18 residues. The germline V gene has CDR1 SGHNT and CDR2 YENEEA. CDR3 sequence (DNA): TGTGCCAGCAGCTTAGGCGCACCGGGACAGGGGAATCAAGAGACCCAGTACTTC. Residues: CASSLGAPGQGNQETQYF.

A few counts support this clone. The J gene is TRBJ2-7, the V gene TRBV7-8; weak D call: TRBD2 (7 bases). Germline values: CDR1 SGHVS, CDR2 FQNEAQ. Trimming left V 8 bases short and J 6 bases short, with 17 bases between. The CDR3 is made up of 13 amino acids. Here the CDR3 DNA reads TGTGCCAGCTCCCGGGATCGGGGGGCCGAGCAGTACTTC. It yields the protein CASSRDRGAEQYF.

CDR3 region: CASSLEGGDYGYTF. Written as DNA, the CDR3 is TGCGCCAGCAGCTTGGAGGGGGGCGACTATGGCTACACCTTC. The chain combines TRBV5-1 with TRBJ1-2, with a tentative D call TRBD1 (6 bases). With 0 bases removed from V and 3 bases from J, the gap between germline ends came to 9 bases. The CDR3 loop spans 14 amino acids. Germline V gene sequence: CDR1 SGHRS, CDR2 YFSETQ.

The chain is built from TRBV5-1 and TRBJ2-7; unclear D gene. The germline gives CDR1 SGHRS, CDR2 YFSETQ. The V gene lost 0 bases and the J gene lost 3 bases, with 10 bases spanning the gap. The CDR3 is 14 residues long. As DNA, the CDR3 is TGCGCCAGCAGCTTGGGGCAGATAGACTACGAGCAGTACTTC. Its protein product is CASSLGQIDYEQYF.

Only one count was recorded for this clone. The chain recombines TRBV7-3 with TRBJ2-2; D not certain. The germline gives CDR1 SGHTA, CDR2 FQGTGA. The CDR3 extends over 13 amino acids. The V and J ends lost 4 bases and 0 bases respectively, with 3 bases between them. The CDR3 protein is CASSSSNTGELFF. In DNA form, the CDR3 reads TGTGCCAGCAGCTCCTCGAACACCGGGGAGCTGTTTTTT.

Turning to this clone: Other DNA sequences in the sample encode the same CDR3. The chain carries TRBV19 and TRBJ1-1; D unresolved. Germline V gene lookup returns CDR1 LNHDA and CDR2 SQIVND (reference sequence). The CDR3 has 13 amino acids. Trimming removed 3 bases at V and 2 bases at J, with 7 bases between. The CDR3 protein is CASSISKNTEAFF. CDR3 DNA: TGTGCCAGTAGTATTTCCAAAAACACTGAAGCTTTCTTT. The entire variable domain, with the rest obtained from reference TRBV19 and TRBJ1-1, is as follows: DGGITQSPKYLFRKEGQNVTLSCEQNLNHDAMYWYRQDPGQGLRLIYYSQIVNDFQKGDIAEGYSVSREKKESFPLTVTSAQKNPTAFYLCASSISKNTEAFFGQGTRLTVV.

A single count supports this clone. The gene calls are TRBV11-2 and TRBJ2-7; 9 bases match TRBD1. Per germline, CDR1 SGHAT and CDR2 FQNNGV. Trimming removed 10 bases from V and 2 bases from J; junction bases left unmatched: 12. The CDR3 covers 15 residues. The CDR3 spells CATGQGFGGTYEQYF. The CDR3, as DNA: TGTGCCACAGGACAGGGGTTTGGGGGGACCTACGAGCAGTACTTC.

This sequence joins TRBV7-8 and TRBJ1-2; D is unresolved. CDR1 SGHVS and CDR2 FQNEAQ come from the germline V gene. The germline V and J ends were trimmed by 1 base and 8 bases, with 11 bases remaining between them. This CDR3 is 13 amino acids long. The CDR3 sequence: CASSLGLGNGYTF. The CDR3 region has the DNA TGTGCCAGCAGCTTAGGTTTAGGGAACGGCTACACCTTC.

The chain recombines TRBV5-6 with TRBJ1-4; D call uncertain. Germline CDR1 SGHDT, CDR2 YYEEEE. With 3 bases removed from V and 6 bases from J, the gap between germline ends came to 18 bases. The length of the CDR3 is 16 residues. CDR3 protein: CASSSSKDGGYEKLFF. In DNA, the CDR3 is TGTGCCAGCAGCTCCTCTAAGGACGGTGGGTATGAAAAACTGTTTTTT.

This clone was recorded only once. V and J are TRBV25-1 and TRBJ2-1, with D tentatively TRBD1 or TRBD2 (5 bases each). Trimming removed 1 base at V and 5 bases at J, with 15 bases between. CDR1 is MGHDK, CDR2 SYGVNS, per germline. The CDR3 has 16 amino acids. Written as DNA, the CDR3 is TGTGCCAGCAGTGAATTCAGAGGGACGTACAACAATGAGCAGTTCTTC. Translating gives CASSEFRGTYNNEQFF.

This chain connects TRBV2 to TRBJ1-5; TRBD1 agrees at 10 bases. J was trimmed by 4 bases and V by 7 bases; bases with no gene match: 1. Germline V CDR1 and CDR2: SNHLY, FYNNEI. The CDR3 runs 13 residues. The CDR3: CASMGQGNQPQHF. CDR3 in DNA: TGTGCCAGCATGGGACAGGGGAATCAGCCCCAGCATTTT.

This rearrangement joins TRBV18 to TRBJ1-1; D remains ambiguous. Germline values: CDR1 KGHSH, CDR2 LQKENI. This CDR3 contains 13 residues. V lost 2 bases, J lost 3 bases, and 7 bases lay in between. CDR3: CASSPGVDTEAFF. The CDR3 bases are TGTGCCAGCTCACCAGGGGTGGACACTGAAGCTTTCTTT.

The gene calls are TRBV6-6 and TRBJ1-5; a possible D gene is TRBD1 (6 bases). V was clipped by 7 bases and J by 0 bases, with 13 bases between them. Germline CDR1 reads MNHNY; CDR2 reads SVGAGI (reference sequence). There are 15 residues in the CDR3. CDR3 nucleotide sequence: TGTGCCAGCACCGCTAAAGGGGGTAGCAATCAGCCCCAGCATTTT. Translating gives CASTAKGGSNQPQHF.

The gene calls are TRBV29-1 and TRBJ1-1; TRBD1 is a possible D gene (6 bases). V was cut by 4 bases and J by 4 bases, with 16 bases left in between. CDR3 length equals 14 residues. Germline CDR1 reads SQVTM; CDR2 reads ANQGSEA. The CDR3 nucleotides are TGCAGCGTTGTGGGGGGACACTCGGGCACTGAAGCTTTCTTT. Protein product: CSVVGGHSGTEAFF. Full variable domain (rest looked up from reference TRBV29-1 and TRBJ1-1): SAVISQKPSRDICQRGTSLTIQCQVDSQVTMMFWYRQQPGQSLTLIATANQGSEATYESGFVIDKFPISRPNLTFSTLTVSNMSPEDSSIYLCSVVGGHSGTEAFFGQGTRLTVV.

The V call is TRBV19, the J call TRBJ2-2; D gene uncertain. Trimming took off 8 bases at V and 0 bases at J, with 10 bases between the two ends. The CDR3 has 14 amino acids. Per the germline V gene, CDR1 is LNHDA and CDR2 is SQIVND (reference sequence). In DNA, the CDR3 is TGTGCCAGTGGGGTGGTAGCGAACACCGGGGAGCTGTTTTTT. Translating it yields CASGVVANTGELFF.

This chain's CDR3 is CASSWILGLEGHEQYF. The CDR3 DNA sequence: TGCGCCAGCAGCTGGATTCTAGGACTAGAGGGCCACGAGCAGTACTTC. The chain carries TRBV5-1 and TRBJ2-7, with 7 bases identical to TRBD2. The V and J ends lost 3 bases and 5 bases, in that order; junction bases with no gene match: 14. CDR1 is SGHRS and CDR2 is YFSETQ in the germline V gene. This CDR3 contains 16 residues.

This clone was observed once. The chain carries TRBV9 and TRBJ2-1; 10 bases are a match to TRBD2. The CDR3 length is 16 residues. Germline CDR1 is SGDLS and CDR2 is YYNGEE. With V trimmed by 2 bases and J by 2 bases, 4 bases remained unmatched. Here the CDR3 reads CASSVAGLAAYNEQFF. The CDR3 coding sequence is TGTGCCAGCAGCGTGGCCGGACTAGCGGCCTACAATGAGCAGTTCTTC. Filled out from reference TRBV9 and TRBJ2-1, the complete variable domain reads DSGVTQTPKHLITATGQRVTLRCSPRSGDLSVYWYQQSLDQGLQFLIQYYNGEERAKGNILERFSAQQFPDLHSELNLSSLELGDSALYFCASSVAGLAAYNEQFFGPGTRLTVL.

The chain has TRBV30 and TRBJ2-2, with 7 bases aligning to TRBD2. CDR3 length equals 14 residues. The germline V gene encodes CDR1 GTSNPN and CDR2 SVGIG (reference sequence). Germline trimming cut 0 bases from V and 6 bases from J; bases unmatched to any gene: 4. This chain's CDR3 is CAWSVQGGAGELFF. The CDR3 DNA sequence: TGTGCCTGGAGTGTCCAGGGAGGGGCCGGGGAGCTGTTTTTT.

V is TRBV5-1 and J is TRBJ1-2, with D uncertain. Trimming removed 3 bases from V and 1 base from J, with 13 bases in between. The CDR3 loop spans 15 amino acids. Germline V lookup: CDR1 SGHRS, CDR2 YFSETQ. CDR3 DNA sequence: TGCGCCAGCAGCTCCCTGCGTACAGATAACTATGGCTACACCTTC. It encodes CASSSLRTDNYGYTF.

The CDR3 here is CASAAPGANVLTF. CDR3 DNA: TGTGCCAGTGCAGCGCCTGGGGCCAACGTCCTGACTTTC. The chain combines TRBV19 with TRBJ2-6, with D unclear. Trimming removed 8 bases at V and 2 bases at J, with 7 bases between. Germline V lookup: CDR1 LNHDA, CDR2 SQIVND (reference sequence). This CDR3 has 13 amino acids.